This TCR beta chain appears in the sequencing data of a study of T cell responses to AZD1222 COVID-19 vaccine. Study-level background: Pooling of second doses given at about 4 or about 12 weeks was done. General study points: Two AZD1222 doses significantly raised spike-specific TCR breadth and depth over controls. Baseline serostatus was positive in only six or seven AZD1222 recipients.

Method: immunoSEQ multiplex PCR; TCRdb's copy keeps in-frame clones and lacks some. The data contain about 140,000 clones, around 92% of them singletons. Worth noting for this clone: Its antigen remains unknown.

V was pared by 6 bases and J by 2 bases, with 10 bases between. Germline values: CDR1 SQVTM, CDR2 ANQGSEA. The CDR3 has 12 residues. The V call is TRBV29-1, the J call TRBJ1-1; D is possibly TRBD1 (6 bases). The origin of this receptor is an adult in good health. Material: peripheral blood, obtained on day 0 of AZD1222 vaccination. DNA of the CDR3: TGCAGCGTCGGACAGTCTAACACTGAAGCTTTCTTT. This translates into CSVGQSNTEAFF.